A single count supports the clone carrying this T cell receptor beta chain. These data are taken from a study of blood T cell repertoires in COVID-19. For the study at large: The samples span acute and convalescent COVID-19 from the United States, Italy and Spain. T cells, B-cell-depleted T cells, or PBMCs supplied cDNA or gDNA.

Seattle patients were enrolled while actively infected and followed longitudinally. Per germline, CDR1 KGHDR and CDR2 SFDVKD. With 4 bases clipped from V and 4 bases from J, the junction kept 9 bases outside the gene matches. CDR3 size: 17 residues. Original processing notes: Estimated nucleated cell counts came from reference gene primer amplification. The table came from immunoSEQ multiplex PCR; TCRdb's copy has only in-frame clones and leaves some out. From that table come the V and J calls and clone size; the DNA was used to work out D and trimming. The sample shows more than 80,000 clones, around 85% of them seen only once.

Sequenced: peripheral blood. The rearrangement links TRBV24-1 to TRBJ2-2; 9 nucleotides align to TRBD2. The TCR comes from a woman aged 55-69 years with COVID-19, enrolled during active disease. DNA of the CDR3: TGTGCCACCAGTGACCGCGGGACTAGCCCGGGCACCGGGGAGCTGTTTTTT. It specifies CATSDRGTSPGTGELFF.